Presented here are 31 T cell receptor beta chains from one specimen sequenced in a study of blood T cell repertoires in COVID-19. Clones were sequenced by immunoSEQ multiplex PCR, and TCRdb holds only the in-frame ones, with some missing. The sample yields about 360,000 clones, more than 85% seen once. Sequencing was performed on peripheral blood. The receptors come from a human donor in a cohort sampled during active COVID-19.

The chain couples TRBV30 to TRBJ1-3, with D possibly matching TRBD1 (6 bases). There are 14 residues in the CDR3. Per germline, CDR1 GTSNPN and CDR2 SVGIG (reference sequence). Trimming took 7 bases from V and 4 from J, leaving 17 bases between them. The DNA for the CDR3 is TGTGCCTCGGAGGGCGGGGGGCAAGGAAACACCATATATTTT. Amino acid sequence: CASEGGGQGNTIYF.

The chain recombines TRBV18 with TRBJ1-3; 8 bases agree with TRBD1. The germline V gene has CDR1 KGHSH and CDR2 LQKENI. This CDR3 comprises 15 residues. V gave up 3 bases and J gave up 7 bases; unmatched junction bases: 8. For the CDR3, the DNA is TGTGCCAGCTCACCTCAGGGGACAGGATCGAACACCATATATTTT. Protein: CASSPQGTGSNTIYF.

V gene TRBV7-9 combines with J gene TRBJ1-1, with no clear D. The CDR3 contains 13 residues. Trimming removed 1 base at V and 1 base at J, with 4 bases between. Germline V gene lookup returns CDR1 SEHNR and CDR2 FQNEAQ (reference sequence). The CDR3 sequence is CASSLDQNTEAFF. CDR3 DNA: TGTGCCAGCAGCTTAGATCAGAACACTGAAGCTTTCTTT.

J is TRBJ2-2 and V is TRBV5-4, with D perhaps TRBD2 (5 bases). Trimming stripped 3 bases from V and 1 base from J, with 13 bases between. This CDR3 is built from 16 residues. Germline V gives CDR1 SGHNT, CDR2 YYREEE (reference sequence). Here the CDR3 DNA reads TGTGCCAGCAGCTCCCTAAGCGGCTTGAACACCGGGGAGCTGTTTTTT. This sequence encodes CASSSLSGLNTGELFF. Filled out from reference TRBV5-4 and TRBJ2-2, the complete variable domain reads ETGVTQSPTHLIKTRGQQVTLRCSSQSGHNTVSWYQQALGQGPQFIFQYYREEENGRGNFPPRFSGLQFPNYSSELNVNALELDDSALYLCASSSLSGLNTGELFFGEGSRLTVL.

The gene calls are TRBV19 and TRBJ1-3, with unresolved D. The V end was cut by 4 bases, the J end by 2 bases, with 6 bases between. This CDR3 spans 13 amino acids. Per germline, CDR1 LNHDA and CDR2 SQIVND (reference sequence). Here the CDR3 reads CASSTHAGNTIYF. The CDR3 DNA sequence: TGTGCCAGTAGTACCCATGCTGGAAACACCATATATTTT.

The chain has TRBV9 and TRBJ2-2; 11 bases are shared with TRBD1. CDR1 SGDLS and CDR2 YYNGEE come from the germline V gene. The CDR3 covers 15 residues. The ends lost 9 bases at V and 0 bases at J; junction bases unmatched: 4. The CDR3 DNA is TGTGCCACCGGACAGGGGGCCTCGAACACCGGGGAGCTGTTTTTT. This sequence encodes CATGQGASNTGELFF.

The chain joins TRBV28 to TRBJ2-1; 8 positions agree with TRBD2. From germline, CDR1 is MDHEN and CDR2 SYDVKM. Losses at the gene ends were 6 bases for V and 2 bases for J; bases not matched to a gene: 6. This CDR3 has 15 amino acids. CDR3 protein: CASRPTSGAYNEQFF. CDR3 sequence (DNA): TGTGCCAGCAGACCCACTAGCGGCGCCTACAATGAGCAGTTCTTC.

This clone was seen only once. The gene calls are TRBV7-9 and TRBJ1-1; perhaps TRBD1 as D (5 bases). The germline gives CDR1 SEHNR, CDR2 FQNEAQ (reference sequence). V gave up 7 bases and J gave up 0 bases, with 24 bases separating them. The CDR3 covers 18 residues. The CDR3 DNA sequence: TGTGCCAGCACGGAAATGCGGGGCTTCGCTTTTATGAACACTGAAGCTTTCTTT. Its translation: CASTEMRGFAFMNTEAFF. Full variable domain (missing parts from reference TRBV7-9 and TRBJ1-1): DTGVSQNPRHKITKRGQNVTFRCDPISEHNRLYWYRQTLGQGPEFLTYFQNEAQLEKSRLLSDRFSAERPKGSFSTLEIQRTEQGDSAMYLCASTEMRGFAFMNTEAFFGQGTRLTVV.

The chain links TRBV14 to TRBJ2-1, with TRBD2 identical over 8 bases. The germline V gene has CDR1 SGHDN and CDR2 FVKESK. Trimming cost V 0 bases and J 0 bases; bases outside gene matches: 16. The CDR3 runs to 21 residues. The CDR3 protein is CASSQELFRPFSGTSYNEQFF. CDR3 coding DNA: TGTGCCAGCAGCCAAGAGTTGTTTCGTCCTTTTAGCGGGACCTCCTACAATGAGCAGTTCTTC.

The chain links TRBV4-1 to TRBJ2-1; D is perhaps TRBD2 (6 bases). Germline-derived CDR1 and CDR2 are MGHRA and YSYEKL. The CDR3 length is 18 residues. With 0 bases removed from V and 0 bases from J, the gap between germline ends came to 15 bases. The CDR3 coding sequence is TGCGCCAGCAGCCAAGAAGGTGGCGGCGGGGACTCCTACAATGAGCAGTTCTTC. Its protein is CASSQEGGGGDSYNEQFF.

The chain is built from TRBV28 and TRBJ1-5; 7 nucleotides line up with TRBD1. Germline V gives CDR1 MDHEN, CDR2 SYDVKM. J gave up 7 bases and V 5 bases, and 11 bases lay outside the gene matches. CDR3 size: 15 residues. The DNA of the CDR3 is TGTGCCAGCAGTGCCGACAGGGACGATCGCCAGCCCCAGCATTTT. This sequence encodes CASSADRDDRQPQHF.

This chain links TRBV9 with TRBJ2-1; 8 nucleotides match TRBD2. V was pared by 5 bases and J by 9 bases, with 10 bases of the junction left unmatched. Germline CDR1 SGDLS, CDR2 YYNGEE. This CDR3 region has 14 residues. The CDR3 loop is CASRERETSGEQFF. In DNA form, the CDR3 reads TGTGCCAGCAGAGAGCGGGAGACCTCCGGTGAGCAGTTCTTC.

This sequence joins TRBV5-1 and TRBJ2-7; 9 nucleotides line up with TRBD2. CDR1 is SGHRS and CDR2 is YFSETQ in the germline V gene. The CDR3 runs 16 residues. After removal of 1 base from V and 4 bases from J, the junction contained 9 bases not matched to a gene. CDR3: CASSLSALAGVYEQYF. The CDR3 nucleotides read TGCGCCAGCAGCTTGTCTGCCTTAGCGGGAGTATACGAGCAGTACTTC. The variable domain in full, with the rest retrieved from reference TRBV5-1 and TRBJ2-7, is KAGVTQTPRYLIKTRGQQVTLSCSPISGHRSVSWYQQTPGQGLQFLFEYFSETQRNKGNFPGRFSGRQFSNSRSEMNVSTLELGDSALYLCASSLSALAGVYEQYFGPGTRLTVT.

This clone has only one observation. CDR3 nucleotides: TGTGCCTGGACAGGGGGCGGGTACGAGCAGTACTTC. Translated, it gives CAWTGGGYEQYF. The chain carries TRBV30 and TRBJ2-7; 8 bases align to TRBD1. Germline CDR1 and CDR2: GTSNPN and SVGIG (reference sequence). V gave up 4 bases and J gave up 4 bases; unmatched junction bases: 3. This CDR3 region has 12 residues.

The gene calls are TRBV2 and TRBJ2-2; D is perhaps TRBD1 (6 bases). From germline, CDR1 is SNHLY and CDR2 FYNNEI. CDR3 length: 13 amino acids. Trimming left V 7 bases short and J 5 bases short, with 11 bases between. This CDR3 reads CASNLQGTGELFF. The DNA for the CDR3 is TGTGCCAGCAACCTACAGGGAACCGGGGAGCTGTTTTTT.

The chain carries TRBV6-5 and TRBJ1-2; no firm D call. Trimming pared 6 bases from V and 2 bases from J, leaving 4 bases between. Per germline, CDR1 MNHEY and CDR2 SVGAGI. This CDR3 is built from 11 residues. CDR3 sequence: CASRANYGYTF. Here the CDR3 DNA reads TGTGCCAGCAGGGCCAACTATGGCTACACCTTC.

This clone was counted a single time. The rearrangement joins TRBV5-1 to TRBJ2-7; the match to TRBD1 covers 7 bases. The germline CDR1 and CDR2 sequences are SGHRS and YFSETQ. This CDR3 spans 15 amino acids. The ends lost 4 bases at V and 6 bases at J; junction bases unmatched: 13. The CDR3 reads CASSRSSTGLGEQYF. CDR3 bases: TGCGCCAGCAGCCGGTCGTCGACAGGGCTGGGCGAGCAGTACTTC.

The rearrangement joins TRBV19 to TRBJ2-3; 9 bases match TRBD2. The junction had 6 bases not matched to a gene; V was cut back by 3 bases and J by 2 bases. Germline-derived CDR1 and CDR2 are LNHDA and SQIVND (reference sequence). CDR3 length: 16 residues. The CDR3 DNA reads TGTGCCAGTAGTATGTCGACTAGCGGACTCACAGATACGCAGTATTTT. This encodes CASSMSTSGLTDTQYF.

The genes are TRBV11-1 and TRBJ2-7, with 9 nucleotides matching TRBD1. CDR1 SGHAT and CDR2 FQDESV come from the germline V gene (reference sequence). The ends lost 10 bases at V and 1 base at J; junction bases unmatched: 5. This CDR3 region has 13 residues. Written as DNA, the CDR3 is TGTGCCACCGGGACAGGGTTTTCCTACGAGCAGTACTTC. Its translation: CATGTGFSYEQYF.

The V gene is TRBV7-7, the J gene TRBJ2-5, with 11 bases matching TRBD2. V was clipped by 5 bases and J by 4 bases; unmatched bases: 6. The CDR3 extends over 15 amino acids. CDR1 is SSHAT and CDR2 is FNYEAQ in the germline V gene (reference sequence). This chain's CDR3 is CASSLSGRASETQYF. The CDR3 coding sequence is TGTGCCAGCAGCCTTAGCGGGAGGGCGTCAGAGACCCAGTACTTC.

V is TRBV3-1 (or the pseudogene TRBV3-2) and J is TRBJ2-5, with 7 bases that match TRBD2. This CDR3 is 16 amino acids long. Germline V CDR1 and CDR2: LGHDT, YNNKEL (reference sequence). The J segment lost 3 bases and the V segment lost 4 bases, leaving 11 bases of the junction unmatched. This CDR3 reads CASSRASLADKETQYF. CDR3 sequence (DNA): TGTGCCAGCAGCCGCGCCTCTCTAGCGGATAAAGAGACCCAGTACTTC.

The rearrangement links TRBV7-2 to TRBJ2-3; 12 nucleotides match TRBD2. Looked up from germline, CDR1 is SGHTA and CDR2 is FQGNSA. The V segment lost 5 bases and the J segment 6 bases; nucleotides outside the gene matches: 6. This CDR3 contains 15 residues. The CDR3, as DNA: TGTGCCAGCAGCGTACGACTAGCGGGGGAGGATACGCAGTATTTT. Protein sequence: CASSVRLAGEDTQYF.

Notes on this clone: Other nucleotide sequences in the sample specify the same CDR3. The V gene is TRBV6-5, the J gene TRBJ2-7; 9 bases agree with TRBD2. From germline, CDR1 is MNHEY and CDR2 SVGAGI. V was pared by 0 bases and J by 1 base, with 4 bases of the junction left unmatched. The CDR3 extends over 16 amino acids. The CDR3: CASSYSGLAGSYEQYF. The CDR3 coding sequence is TGTGCCAGCAGTTACTCTGGGCTAGCGGGGTCCTACGAGCAGTACTTC.

The chain couples TRBV7-8 to TRBJ1-5, with TRBD1 identical over 9 bases. Germline CDR1 and CDR2: SGHVS and FQNEAQ. The CDR3 totals 15 residues. V was clipped by 2 bases and J by 9 bases; unmatched bases: 8. The CDR3 sequence is CASSLIQGGQGPQHF. CDR3 DNA sequence: TGTGCCAGCAGCTTAATACAGGGGGGACAGGGGCCCCAGCATTTT. Using reference TRBV7-8 and TRBJ1-5 for the parts outside the CDR3, the full variable domain is GAGVSQSPRYKVAKRGQDVALRCDPISGHVSLFWYQQALGQGPEFLTYFQNEAQLDKSGLPSDRFFAERPEGSVSTLKIQRTQQEDSAVYLCASSLIQGGQGPQHFGDGTRLSIL.

The chain uses TRBV19 and TRBJ2-7; 8 nucleotides align to TRBD1. With 7 bases clipped from V and 5 bases from J, the junction kept 10 bases outside the gene matches. This CDR3 is 14 amino acids long. Germline loops: CDR1 LNHDA, CDR2 SQIVND (reference sequence). As DNA, the CDR3 is TGTGCCAGTAAGACAGGGGAGAAGACCCACGAGCAGTACTTC. It specifies CASKTGEKTHEQYF.

The CDR3 reads CASSQGKETQYF. CDR3 bases: TGTGCCAGCAGCCAGGGGAAAGAGACCCAGTACTTC. The genes are TRBV2 and TRBJ2-5; perhaps TRBD1 as D (6 bases). This CDR3 is built from 12 residues. CDR1 and CDR2 from the germline V gene are SNHLY and FYNNEI. Trimming shortened V by 6 bases and J by 3 bases, and 8 bases separated the two germline ends.

V is TRBV5-1 and J is TRBJ2-7; the match to TRBD2 covers 7 bases. The germline gives CDR1 SGHRS, CDR2 YFSETQ. This CDR3 spans 14 amino acids. V was clipped by 2 bases and J by 5 bases; unmatched bases: 7. DNA for the CDR3: TGCGCCAGCAGCTTTGCGGGAGCATTCGACGAGCAGTACTTC. It translates to CASSFAGAFDEQYF.

The chain uses TRBV6-5 and TRBJ2-3; TRBD2 is a possible D gene (6 bases). There are 15 residues in the CDR3. Germline V lookup: CDR1 MNHEY, CDR2 SVGAGI. The V end was cut by 6 bases, the J end by 0 bases, with 13 bases between. The chain's CDR3 is CASRLVGGSTDTQYF. In nucleotides, the CDR3 is TGTGCCAGCAGACTCGTGGGGGGAAGCACAGATACGCAGTATTTT.

The chain joins TRBV6-5 to TRBJ1-2; 10 nucleotides line up with TRBD1. J lost 9 bases, V lost 5 bases, and 9 bases had no gene match. Germline assignment: CDR1 MNHEY and CDR2 SVGAGI. CDR3 length: 14 amino acids. The DNA of the CDR3 is TGTGCCAGCAGTACGGGACAGGGGTTTCTACGCTACACCTTC. Residues: CASSTGQGFLRYTF.

The V call is TRBV3-1 (or the pseudogene TRBV3-2), the J call TRBJ2-7; TRBD2 agrees at 12 bases. Germline CDR1 is LGHDT and CDR2 is YNNKEL (reference sequence). V lost 4 bases to trimming and J lost 1 base; unmatched junction nucleotides: 2. There are 15 residues in the CDR3. This CDR3 reads CASSPGLAGSYEQYF. CDR3 DNA sequence: TGTGCCAGCAGCCCAGGACTAGCGGGATCCTACGAGCAGTACTTC.

The chain links TRBV30 to TRBJ2-3; maybe TRBD1 (6 bases). Trimming shortened V by 2 bases and J by 3 bases, and 6 bases separated the two germline ends. The germline CDR1 and CDR2 sequences are GTSNPN and SVGIG (reference sequence). This CDR3 is 12 amino acids long. CDR3 DNA: TGTGCCTGGAGTCAGGGGACAGATACGCAGTATTTT. Translation gives CAWSQGTDTQYF.